This is a list of T cell receptor beta chains from one sample in a study of regulatory T cells in long-lasting Graves disease. Using its own MiXCR run on the multiplex PCR reads, TCRdb lists one record per CDR3 protein. The table lists 500,000 to 700,000 distinct CDR3 sequences, approximately 15% of them singletons. Separately, the same data were catalogued under a study of T cells in Graves' hyperthyroidism and ophthalmopathy.

Here the sequenced sample was peripheral blood mononuclear cells (PBMCs), taken at new diagnosis, from a patient treated with antithyroid drugs. These receptors came from a woman in her thirties with Graves disease. CDR3s include the opening cysteine and the closing phenylalanine or tryptophan. The D gene is left open where the match is weak. Size values are once, few and many counts, or a class for expanded clones, and some rows have none.

>TRBJ2-2|-|-|TRBV20-1
TGCAGTGACTTTCCCAGAGACAGGCCCGGTCCCGGGGAGCTGTTTTTT
CSDFPRDRPGPGELFF
>TRBJ2-1|many|-|TRBV3-1
TGTGCCAGCAGTAAGGATTACAATGAGCAGTTCTTC
CASSKDYNEQFF
>TRBJ1-5|-|-|TRBV19
TGTGCCAGTAAGATGAAGTTCAATCAGCCCCAGCATTTT
CASKMKFNQPQHF
>TRBJ2-3|many|TRBD2|TRBV3-1
TGTGCCAGCAGCCAAAGAGCGCGGGGGAGCAACACAGATACGCAGTATTTT
CASSQRARGSNTDTQYF
>TRBJ1-1|-|-|TRBV5-6
TGTGCCAGCAGCTTGGATGGGGGGCTAGCTTTCTTT
CASSLDGGLAFF
>TRBJ2-1|few|-|TRBV4-1
TGCGCCAGCAGCCAACAGGTCCGGTACAATGAGCAGTTCTTC
CASSQQVRYNEQFF
>TRBJ2-2|-|TRBD1|TRBV9
TGTGCCAGCAGCGTAGTAAAGGGACTGGGGACAGGGGGCGATACCGGGGAGCTGTTTTTT
CASSVVKGLGTGGDTGELFF
>TRBJ2-1|few|TRBD2|TRBV19
TGTGCCAGTAGAGAGAGCGGGAGTGTCCACAATGAGCAGTTCTTC
CASRESGSVHNEQFF
>TRBJ2-2|many|-|TRBV5-6
TGTGCCAGCAGCCGGGGGGCTGCGTACACCGGGGAGCTGTTTTTT
CASSRGAAYTGELFF
>TRBJ2-2|-|TRBD1|TRBV9
TGTGCCAGCAGCACTACTTCAGGGGGCGAGACCGGGGAGCTGTTTTTT
CASSTTSGGETGELFF
>TRBJ1-1|-|-|TRBV6-2/TRBV6-3
TGTGCCAGCAGTGAAGCTGTGGGGCGTACTGAAGCTTTCTTT
CASSEAVGRTEAFF
>TRBJ1-1|many|-|TRBV5-1
TGCGCCAGCAGCTGGACCACGGGACACTCGAACACTGAAGCTTTCTTT
CASSWTTGHSNTEAFF
>TRBJ2-1|-|TRBD2|TRBV10-3
TGTGCCATCAGTGACTTAGCGGGGGCATACAATGAGCAGTTCTTC
CAISDLAGAYNEQFF
>TRBJ2-2|-|-|TRBV5-4
TGTGCCAGCAGCCCTGACTTGACATTTACCGGGGAGCTGTTTTTT
CASSPDLTFTGELFF
>TRBJ1-4|-|-|TRBV27
TGTGCCAGCTCCCAGATTTGGGGGCTCGATGAAAAACTGTTTTTT
CASSQIWGLDEKLFF
>TRBJ1-1|few|TRBD1|TRBV28
TGTGCCAGCAGCCCTACAGGGGCCACTGAAGCTTTCTTT
CASSPTGATEAFF
>TRBJ1-1|-|-|TRBV19
TGTGCCAGTAGTATAGATTCCGGAGGAGAAGCTTTCTTT
CASSIDSGGEAFF
>TRBJ1-6|-|-|TRBV6-1
TGTGCCAGCAGAGGCGGGACTCATTCACCCCTCCACTTT
CASRGGTHSPLHF
>TRBJ2-7|few|-|TRBV10-3
TGTGCCATCTCGGGGACAGGGACTAGCAGACGCTACGAGCAGTACTTC
CAISGTGTSRRYEQYF
>TRBJ1-2|many|-|TRBV6-5
TGTGCCAGCAGTTACGGACAGTTAACTAACTATGGCTACACCTTC
CASSYGQLTNYGYTF
>TRBJ1-6|few|TRBD1|TRBV7-8
TGTGCCAGCAGCTGGACCCGACAGGGGGGCCATTCACCCCTCCACTTT
CASSWTRQGGHSPLHF
>TRBJ2-7|-|-|TRBV6-1
TGTGCCAGCAGAACAGAGACCTCCTACGAGCAGTACTTC
CASRTETSYEQYF
>TRBJ1-4|many|-|TRBV3-1
TGTGCCAGCAGCCTTACGACAGGACAAAACGAAAAACTGTTTTTT
CASSLTTGQNEKLFF
>TRBJ2-5|many|TRBD1|TRBV2
TGTGCCAGCAGTGGACAGGGGCAAGAGACCCAGTACTTC
CASSGQGQETQYF
>TRBJ2-3|many|TRBD2|TRBV13
TGTGCCAGCAGCTTGGGTCCGGGAGGAACGTTCACAGATACGCAGTATTTT
CASSLGPGGTFTDTQYF
>TRBJ2-1|-|TRBD1|TRBV20-1
TGCGGTGCTAGAGAGACAGGGAGTTTTAAGAATGGGCAGTTCTTC
CGARETGSFKNGQFF
>TRBJ1-2|few|-|TRBV20-1
TGCAGGACCCGGGGCGGGCACTATGGCTACACCTTC
CRTRGGHYGYTF
>TRBJ1-5|many|-|TRBV6-5
TGTGCCAGCAGTTACGCAGGGGCGGGTCAGCCCCAGCATTTT
CASSYAGAGQPQHF
>TRBJ2-1|many|-|TRBV28
TGTGCCAGCAGCACACTAGTTCCCTACAATGAGCAGTTCTTC
CASSTLVPYNEQFF
>TRBJ1-1|-|-|TRBV18
TGTGCCAGCTCACCATACAATTCTATGAACACTGAAGCTTTCTTT
CASSPYNSMNTEAFF
>TRBJ1-5|many|-|TRBV28
TGTGCCAGCAGTTCACTTCGAGGGGGAGATCAGCCCCAGCATTTT
CASSSLRGGDQPQHF
>TRBJ2-1|-|TRBD2|TRBV5-1
TGCGCCAGCCGACCACCGGGACTAGCGTGGAATGAGCAGTTCTTC
CASRPPGLAWNEQFF
>TRBJ1-5|many|-|TRBV2
TGTGCCAGCGGGGACCTTGGTGGGACTAATCAGCCCCAGCATTTT
CASGDLGGTNQPQHF
>TRBJ2-4|few|TRBD2|TRBV7-2
TGTGCCAGCAGCTTAGGGGGGGGTGTGGCCAAAAACATTCAGTACTTC
CASSLGGGVAKNIQYF
>TRBJ1-1|many|-|TRBV28
TGTGCCAGCCCCAAGGGCAGGGGTATTTGGAGCACTGAAGCTTTCTTT
CASPKGRGIWSTEAFF
>TRBJ1-1|-|-|TRBV3-1
TGTGCCAGCGGACCCGGGGGGGTCGTAACGCCTGAAGCTTTCTTT
CASGPGGVVTPEAFF
>TRBJ2-1|-|-|TRBV6-1
TGTGCCAGCAGTCTAGCGGAGGGGGGCAATGAGCAGTTCTTC
CASSLAEGGNEQFF
>TRBJ2-7|-|-|TRBV7-2
TGTGCCAGCAGCTTAGGACGGGCAAGGTACGAGCAGTACTTC
CASSLGRARYEQYF
>TRBJ2-5|few|-|TRBV5-1
TGCGCCAGCAGCGGGGAGGTACCGGAGACCCAGTACTTC
CASSGEVPETQYF
>TRBJ1-1|many|-|TRBV27
TGTGCCAGCAGTCCGCCCTCTGGAAGGGTTGGGAACACTGAAGCTTTCTTT
CASSPPSGRVGNTEAFF
>TRBJ1-5|few|-|TRBV6-1
TGTGCCAGCAGTGAACGGGGCGATAGCAATCAGCCCCAGCATTTT
CASSERGDSNQPQHF
>TRBJ2-5|few|TRBD2|TRBV24-1
TGTGCCACCAGTGCGGGAGGAGAGACCCAGTACTTC
CATSAGGETQYF
>TRBJ1-6|-|TRBD1|TRBV2
TGTGCCAGCAGTGAAGAGGGGGCTCCAAATTCACCCCTCCACTTT
CASSEEGAPNSPLHF
>TRBJ2-1|few|TRBD2|TRBV18
TGTGCCAGCTCACCTAGACTAGCGGGAGCTACCCATGAGCAGTTCTTC
CASSPRLAGATHEQFF
>TRBJ2-2|-|-|TRBV3-1
TGTGCCAGCAGTCCCCAAGAAAACTATCTGGAACCCGGGGAGCTGTTTTTT
CASSPQENYLEPGELFF
>TRBJ1-1|many|-|TRBV7-2
TGTGCCAGCAGCCCGACATCAGGGGTTACTGAAGCTTTCTTT
CASSPTSGVTEAFF
>TRBJ2-1|-|TRBD2|TRBV7-2
TGTGCCAGCAGCTTAGAACTAGCGGACTCCTACAATGAGCAGTTCTTC
CASSLELADSYNEQFF
>TRBJ2-7|few|TRBD2|TRBV11-2
TGTGCCAGCAGCTTAGATCTGCGGGAGGACCACGAGCAGTACTTC
CASSLDLREDHEQYF
>TRBJ2-7|few|TRBD2|TRBV20-1
TGCAGTGGGGATAGCGGGAGGGCCTACGAGCAGTACTTC
CSGDSGRAYEQYF
>TRBJ2-5|-|TRBD1|TRBV18
TGTGCCAGCTCAACGGGACAGGGAGAGACCCAGTACTTC
CASSTGQGETQYF